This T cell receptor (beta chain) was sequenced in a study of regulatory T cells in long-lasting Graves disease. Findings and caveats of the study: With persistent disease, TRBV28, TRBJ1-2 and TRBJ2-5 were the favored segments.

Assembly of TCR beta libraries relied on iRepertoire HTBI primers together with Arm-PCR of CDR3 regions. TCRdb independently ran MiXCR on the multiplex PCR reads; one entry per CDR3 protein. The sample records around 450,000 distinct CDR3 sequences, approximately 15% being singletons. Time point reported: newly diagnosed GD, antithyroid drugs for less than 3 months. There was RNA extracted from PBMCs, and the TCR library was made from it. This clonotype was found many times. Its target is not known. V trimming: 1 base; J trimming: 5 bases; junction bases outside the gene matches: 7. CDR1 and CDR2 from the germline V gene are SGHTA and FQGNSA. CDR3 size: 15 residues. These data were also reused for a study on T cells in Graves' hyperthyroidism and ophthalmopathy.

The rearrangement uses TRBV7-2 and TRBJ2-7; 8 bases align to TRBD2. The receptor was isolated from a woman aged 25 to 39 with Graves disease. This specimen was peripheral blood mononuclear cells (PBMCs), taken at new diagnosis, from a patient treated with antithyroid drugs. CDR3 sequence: CASSLDSGSDNEQYF. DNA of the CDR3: TGTGCCAGCAGCTTAGACAGCGGGAGTGACAACGAGCAGTACTTC.